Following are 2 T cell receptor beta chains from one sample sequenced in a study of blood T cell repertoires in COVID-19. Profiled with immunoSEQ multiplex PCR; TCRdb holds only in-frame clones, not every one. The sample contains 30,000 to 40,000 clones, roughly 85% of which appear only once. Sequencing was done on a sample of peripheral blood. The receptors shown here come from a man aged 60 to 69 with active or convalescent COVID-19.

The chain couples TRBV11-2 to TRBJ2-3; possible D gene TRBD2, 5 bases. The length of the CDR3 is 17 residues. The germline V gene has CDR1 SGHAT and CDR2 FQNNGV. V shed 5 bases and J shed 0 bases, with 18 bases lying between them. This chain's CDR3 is CASSPRGRSYSTDTQYF. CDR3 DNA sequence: TGTGCCAGCAGCCCTCGTGGGAGAAGCTATAGCACAGATACGCAGTATTTT.

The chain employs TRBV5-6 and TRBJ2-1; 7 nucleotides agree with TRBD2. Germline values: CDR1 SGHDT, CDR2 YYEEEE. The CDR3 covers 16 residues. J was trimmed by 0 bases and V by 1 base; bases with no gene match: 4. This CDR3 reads CASSLLSGNSYNEQFF. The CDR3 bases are TGTGCCAGCAGCTTGCTGAGCGGGAACTCCTACAATGAGCAGTTCTTC.